This T cell receptor beta chain was identified during a study of T cell repertoires in cytomegalovirus infection. About the research overall: CMV epitopes, recently identified HLA-C-restricted and well-studied HLA-B-restricted, were used. In public TCR beta signatures, there were indications of both CMV infection and matching HLA type.

From germline, CDR1 is SGHAT and CDR2 FQNNGV. The CDR3 is 16 amino acids. The germline V and J ends were trimmed by 3 bases and 6 bases, with 20 bases remaining between them. In this sample, this clonotype turned up a few times. The antigen is undetermined. TCRdb reanalysed the reads using MiXCR and keeps one entry per CDR3 protein. Of 900,000 to 950,000 distinct CDR3 sequences in the sample, approximately 31% were seen once. Sequences were derived from cultured CD8+ T cells from PBMCs, sampled from culture after CMV antigen stimulation. The chain employs TRBV11-2 and TRBJ1-1, with D possibly matching TRBD1 (6 bases). The TCR sequence derives from a human donor in good health (CMV status not recorded). Some clones in this sample may be carry-over from other donors' samples. CDR3 region: CASSFWVKQGVSEAFF. The DNA of the CDR3 is TGTGCCAGCAGCTTTTGGGTAAAACAGGGCGTTTCTGAAGCTTTCTTT.